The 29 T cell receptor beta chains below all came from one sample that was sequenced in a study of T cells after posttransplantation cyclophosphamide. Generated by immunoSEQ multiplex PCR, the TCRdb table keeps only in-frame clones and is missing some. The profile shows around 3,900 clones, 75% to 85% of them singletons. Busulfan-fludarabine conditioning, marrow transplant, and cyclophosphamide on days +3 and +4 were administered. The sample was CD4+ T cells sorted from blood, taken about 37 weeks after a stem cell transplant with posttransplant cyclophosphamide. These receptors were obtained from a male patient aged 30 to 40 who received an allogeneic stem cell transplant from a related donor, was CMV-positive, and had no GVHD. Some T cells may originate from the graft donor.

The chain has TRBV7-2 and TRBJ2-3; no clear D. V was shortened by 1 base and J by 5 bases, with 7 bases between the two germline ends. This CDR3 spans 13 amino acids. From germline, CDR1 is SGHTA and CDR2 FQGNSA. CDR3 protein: CASSLVPRDTQYF. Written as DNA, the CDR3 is TGTGCCAGCAGCTTAGTACCGAGAGATACGCAGTATTTT.

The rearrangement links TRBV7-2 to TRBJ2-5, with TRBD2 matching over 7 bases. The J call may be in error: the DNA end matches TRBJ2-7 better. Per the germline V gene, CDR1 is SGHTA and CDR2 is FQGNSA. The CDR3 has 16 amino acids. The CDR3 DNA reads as TGTGCCAGCAGCTTATTTGTGGCGACTAGCACCTACGAGCAGTACTTC. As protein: CASSLFVATSTYEQYF.

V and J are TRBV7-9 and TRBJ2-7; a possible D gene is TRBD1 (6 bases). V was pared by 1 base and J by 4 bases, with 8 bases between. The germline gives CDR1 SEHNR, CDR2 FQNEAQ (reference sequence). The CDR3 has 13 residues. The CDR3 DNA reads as TGTGCCAGCAGCTTAGGACAGGAGTACGAGCAGTACTTC. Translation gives CASSLGQEYEQYF.

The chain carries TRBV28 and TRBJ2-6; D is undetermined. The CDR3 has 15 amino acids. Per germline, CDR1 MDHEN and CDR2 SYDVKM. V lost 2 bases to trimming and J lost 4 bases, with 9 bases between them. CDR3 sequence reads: CASSLLSRGANVLTF. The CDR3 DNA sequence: TGTGCCAGCAGTTTACTCTCCAGGGGGGCCAACGTCCTGACTTTC.

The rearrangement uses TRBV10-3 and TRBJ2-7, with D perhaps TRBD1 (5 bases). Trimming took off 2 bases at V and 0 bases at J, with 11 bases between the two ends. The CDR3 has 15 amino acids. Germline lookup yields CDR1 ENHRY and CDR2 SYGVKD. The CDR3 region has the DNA TGTGCCATCAGTGAGCCGGACATCAACTCCTACGAGCAGTACTTC. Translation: CAISEPDINSYEQYF.

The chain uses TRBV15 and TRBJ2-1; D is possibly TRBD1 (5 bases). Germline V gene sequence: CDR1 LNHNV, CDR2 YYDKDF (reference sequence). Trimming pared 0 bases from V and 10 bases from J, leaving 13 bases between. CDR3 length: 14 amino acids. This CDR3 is CATSRDLQVREQFF. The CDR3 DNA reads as TGTGCCACCAGCAGAGATTTACAGGTTAGGGAGCAGTTCTTC.

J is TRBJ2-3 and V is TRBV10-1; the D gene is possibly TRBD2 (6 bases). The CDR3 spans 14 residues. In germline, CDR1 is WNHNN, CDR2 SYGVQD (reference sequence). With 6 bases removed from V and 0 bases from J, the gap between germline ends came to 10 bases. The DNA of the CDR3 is TGCGCCAGCAGAGGCGGGGCGAGCACAGATACGCAGTATTTT. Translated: CASRGGASTDTQYF.

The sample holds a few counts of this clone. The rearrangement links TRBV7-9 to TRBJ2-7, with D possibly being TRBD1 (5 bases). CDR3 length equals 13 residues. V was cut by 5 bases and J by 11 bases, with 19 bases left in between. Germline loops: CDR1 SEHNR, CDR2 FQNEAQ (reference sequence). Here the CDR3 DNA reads TGTGCCAGCAGCGAAGGGAACAGGAATCGCAAGTACTTC. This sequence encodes CASSEGNRNRKYF. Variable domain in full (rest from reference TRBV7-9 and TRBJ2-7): DTGVSQNPRHKITKRGQNVTFRCDPISEHNRLYWYRQTLGQGPEFLTYFQNEAQLEKSRLLSDRFSAERPKGSFSTLEIQRTEQGDSAMYLCASSEGNRNRKYFGPGTRLTVT.

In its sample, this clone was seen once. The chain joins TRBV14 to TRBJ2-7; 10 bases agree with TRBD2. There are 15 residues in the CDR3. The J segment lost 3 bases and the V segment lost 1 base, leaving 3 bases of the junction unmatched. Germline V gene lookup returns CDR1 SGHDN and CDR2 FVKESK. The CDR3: CASSQALAGVYEQYF. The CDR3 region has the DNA TGTGCCAGCAGCCAAGCGCTAGCGGGGGTCTACGAGCAGTACTTC.

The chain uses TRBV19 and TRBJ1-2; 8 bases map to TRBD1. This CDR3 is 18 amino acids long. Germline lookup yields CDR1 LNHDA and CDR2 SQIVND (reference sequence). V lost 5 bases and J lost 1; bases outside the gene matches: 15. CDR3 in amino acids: CASSPSGTGLPHNYGYTF. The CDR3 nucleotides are TGTGCCAGTAGTCCGTCCGGGACAGGTCTCCCCCATAACTATGGCTACACCTTC.

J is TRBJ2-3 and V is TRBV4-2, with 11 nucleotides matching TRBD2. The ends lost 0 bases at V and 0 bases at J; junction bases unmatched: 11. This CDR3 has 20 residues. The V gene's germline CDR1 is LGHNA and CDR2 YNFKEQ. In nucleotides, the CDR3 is TGTGCCAGCAGCCAAGATGTAGCGGGGGGGCAACCCCGAAGCACAGATACGCAGTATTTT. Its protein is CASSQDVAGGQPRSTDTQYF.

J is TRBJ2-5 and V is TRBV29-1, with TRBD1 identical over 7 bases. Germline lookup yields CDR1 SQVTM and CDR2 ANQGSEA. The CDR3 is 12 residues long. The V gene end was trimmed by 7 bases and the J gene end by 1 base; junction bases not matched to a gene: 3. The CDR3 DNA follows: TGCAGCGCCTGGACAGGCCAAGAGACCCAGTACTTC. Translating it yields CSAWTGQETQYF.

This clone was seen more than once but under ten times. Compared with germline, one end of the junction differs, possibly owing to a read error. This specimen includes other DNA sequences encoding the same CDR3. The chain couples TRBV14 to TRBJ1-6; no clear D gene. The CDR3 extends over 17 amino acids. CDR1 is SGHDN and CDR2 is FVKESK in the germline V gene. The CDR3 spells CASSDQRSSIHNSPLHF. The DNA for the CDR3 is TGTGCCAGCAGCGATCAGAGGTCCTCTATTCATAATTCCCCCCTCCACTTT.

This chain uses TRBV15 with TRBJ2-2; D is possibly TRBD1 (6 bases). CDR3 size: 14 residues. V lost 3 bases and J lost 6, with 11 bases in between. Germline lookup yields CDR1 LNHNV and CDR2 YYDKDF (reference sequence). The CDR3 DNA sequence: TGTGCCACCAGCAGGGGGGCTGGGGCCGGGGAGCTGTTTTTT. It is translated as CATSRGAGAGELFF.

The CDR3 protein is CASSYSSGGAKDTQYF. In DNA, the CDR3 is TGTGCCAGCAGTTACTCTAGCGGGGGGGCCAAAGATACGCAGTATTTT. V gene TRBV6-6 combines with J gene TRBJ2-3; TRBD2 agrees at 11 bases. After removal of 0 bases from V and 5 bases from J, the junction contained 4 bases not matched to a gene. The CDR3 is 16 residues long. CDR1 is MNHNY, CDR2 SVGAGI, per germline (reference sequence).

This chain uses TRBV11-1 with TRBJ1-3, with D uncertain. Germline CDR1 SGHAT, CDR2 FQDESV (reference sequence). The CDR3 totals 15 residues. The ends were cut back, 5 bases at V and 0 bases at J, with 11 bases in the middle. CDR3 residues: CASSRQLSSGNTIYF. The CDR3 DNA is TGTGCCAGCAGCCGACAACTGAGCTCTGGAAACACCATATATTTT.

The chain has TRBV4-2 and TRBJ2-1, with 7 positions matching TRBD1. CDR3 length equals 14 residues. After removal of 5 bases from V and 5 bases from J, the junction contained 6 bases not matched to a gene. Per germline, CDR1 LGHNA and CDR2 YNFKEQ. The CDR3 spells CASSFRGRNNEQFF. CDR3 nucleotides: TGTGCCAGCAGCTTTAGGGGGCGTAACAATGAGCAGTTCTTC.

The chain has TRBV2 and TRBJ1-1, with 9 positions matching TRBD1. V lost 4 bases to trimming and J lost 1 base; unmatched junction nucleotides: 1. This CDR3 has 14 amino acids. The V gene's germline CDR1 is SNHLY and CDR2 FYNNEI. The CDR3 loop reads CASSVGQGNTEAFF. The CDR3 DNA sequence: TGTGCCAGCAGTGTGGGACAGGGGAACACTGAAGCTTTCTTT.

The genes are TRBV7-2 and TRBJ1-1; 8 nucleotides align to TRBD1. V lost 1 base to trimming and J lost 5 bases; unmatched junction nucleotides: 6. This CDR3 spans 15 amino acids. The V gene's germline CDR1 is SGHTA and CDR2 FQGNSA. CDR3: CASSLVNGQGTEAFF. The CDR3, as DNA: TGTGCCAGCAGCTTAGTAAATGGACAGGGAACTGAAGCTTTCTTT. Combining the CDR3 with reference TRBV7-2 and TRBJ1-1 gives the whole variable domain GAGVSQSPSNKVTEKGKDVELRCDPISGHTALYWYRQSLGQGLEFLIYFQGNSAPDKSGLPSDRFSAERTGGSVSTLTIQRTQQEDSAVYLCASSLVNGQGTEAFFGQGTRLTVV.

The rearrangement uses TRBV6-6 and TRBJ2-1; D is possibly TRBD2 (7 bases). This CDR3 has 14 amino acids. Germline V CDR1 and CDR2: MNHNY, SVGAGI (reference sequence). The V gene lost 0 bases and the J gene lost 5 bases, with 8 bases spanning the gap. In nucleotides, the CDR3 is TGTGCCAGCAGTTACTCAGGGGGGGACAATGAGCAGTTCTTC. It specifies CASSYSGGDNEQFF.

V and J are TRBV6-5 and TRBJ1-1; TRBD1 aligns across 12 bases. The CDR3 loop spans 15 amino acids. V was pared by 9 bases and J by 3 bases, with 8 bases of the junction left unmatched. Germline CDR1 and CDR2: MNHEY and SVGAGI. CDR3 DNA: TGTGCCAGTCTGGGACAGGGGGCGGGAGACACTGAAGCTTTCTTT. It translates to CASLGQGAGDTEAFF.

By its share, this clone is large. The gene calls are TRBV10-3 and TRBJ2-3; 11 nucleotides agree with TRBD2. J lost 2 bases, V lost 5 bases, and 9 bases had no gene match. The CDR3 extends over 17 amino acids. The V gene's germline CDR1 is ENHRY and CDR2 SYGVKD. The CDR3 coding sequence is TGTGCCATCAGTAAAACCTCGGGACTAGCGGACACAGATACGCAGTATTTT. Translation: CAISKTSGLADTDTQYF.

As DNA, the CDR3 is TGTGCCAGCAGCTTAGTCCCCCTACTACCCTACGAGCAGTACTTC. Translated: CASSLVPLLPYEQYF. This sequence joins TRBV7-2 and TRBJ2-7, with unresolved D. Germline V gene sequence: CDR1 SGHTA, CDR2 FQGNSA. Between the trimmed V and J ends, which lost 1 base and 2 bases, there was a span of 12 bases. CDR3 length: 15 residues.

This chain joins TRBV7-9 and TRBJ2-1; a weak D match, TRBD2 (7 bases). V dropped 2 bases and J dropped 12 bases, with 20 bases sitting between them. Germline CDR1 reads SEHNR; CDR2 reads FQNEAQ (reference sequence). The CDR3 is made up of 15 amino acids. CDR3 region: CASSLLRGGGEGQFF. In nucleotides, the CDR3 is TGTGCCAGCAGCTTACTGCGTGGCGGGGGCGAGGGGCAGTTCTTC.

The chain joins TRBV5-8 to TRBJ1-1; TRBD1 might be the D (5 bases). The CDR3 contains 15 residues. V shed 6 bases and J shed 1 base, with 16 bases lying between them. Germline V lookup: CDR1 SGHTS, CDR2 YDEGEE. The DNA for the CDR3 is TGTGCCAGCAACCAAGGGGCGTGGGGGAACACTGAAGCTTTCTTT. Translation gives CASNQGAWGNTEAFF. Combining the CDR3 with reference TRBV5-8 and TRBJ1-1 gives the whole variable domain EAGVTQSPTHLIKTRGQQATLRCSPISGHTSVYWYQQALGLGLQFLLWYDEGEERNRGNFPPRFSGRQFPNYSSELNVNALELEDSALYLCASNQGAWGNTEAFFGQGTRLTVV.

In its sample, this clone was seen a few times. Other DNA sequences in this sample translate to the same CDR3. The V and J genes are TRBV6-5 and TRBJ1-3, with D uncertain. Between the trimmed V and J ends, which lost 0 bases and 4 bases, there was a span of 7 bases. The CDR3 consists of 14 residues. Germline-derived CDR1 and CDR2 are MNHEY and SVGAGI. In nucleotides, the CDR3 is TGTGCCAGCAGTTACTCAACCGGGGGAAACACCATATATTTT. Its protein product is CASSYSTGGNTIYF.

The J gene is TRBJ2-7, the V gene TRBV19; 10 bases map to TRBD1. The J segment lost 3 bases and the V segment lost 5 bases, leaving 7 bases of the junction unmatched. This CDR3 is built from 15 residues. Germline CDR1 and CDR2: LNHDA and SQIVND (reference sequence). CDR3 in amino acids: CASSGTGTGDYEQYF. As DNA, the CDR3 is TGTGCCAGTAGTGGCACCGGGACAGGGGACTACGAGCAGTACTTC.

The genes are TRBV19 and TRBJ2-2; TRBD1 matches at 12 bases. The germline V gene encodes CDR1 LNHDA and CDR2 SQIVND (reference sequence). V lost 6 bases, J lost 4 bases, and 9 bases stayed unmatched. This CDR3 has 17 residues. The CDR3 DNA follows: TGTGCCAGTAGCCTGCGGGACAGGGGGCGAACCACCGGGGAGCTGTTTTTT. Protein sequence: CASSLRDRGRTTGELFF.

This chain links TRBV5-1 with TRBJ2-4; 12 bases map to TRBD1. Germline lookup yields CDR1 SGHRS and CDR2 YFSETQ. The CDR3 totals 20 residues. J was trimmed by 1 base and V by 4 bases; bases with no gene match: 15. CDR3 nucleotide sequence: TGCGCCAGCAGCGTCGGGACAGGGGGCGCGAGTCAGTCGGCCAAAAACATTCAGTACTTC. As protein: CASSVGTGGASQSAKNIQYF.